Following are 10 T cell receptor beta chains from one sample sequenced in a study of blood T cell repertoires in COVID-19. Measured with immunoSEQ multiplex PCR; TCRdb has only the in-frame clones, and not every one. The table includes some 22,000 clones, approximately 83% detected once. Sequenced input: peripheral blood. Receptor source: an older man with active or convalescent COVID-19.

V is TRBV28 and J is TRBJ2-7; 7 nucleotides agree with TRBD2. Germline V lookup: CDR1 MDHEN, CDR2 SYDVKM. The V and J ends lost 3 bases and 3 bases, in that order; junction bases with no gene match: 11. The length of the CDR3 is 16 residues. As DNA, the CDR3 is TGTGCCAGCAGTTTCGAACCTACAGGACTAGGCTACGAGCAGTACTTC. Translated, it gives CASSFEPTGLGYEQYF.

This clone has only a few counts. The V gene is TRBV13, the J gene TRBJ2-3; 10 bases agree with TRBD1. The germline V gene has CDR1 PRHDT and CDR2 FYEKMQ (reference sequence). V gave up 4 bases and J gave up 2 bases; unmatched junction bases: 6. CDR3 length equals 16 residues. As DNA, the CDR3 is TGTGCCAGCAGCTCAGGGACAGGGGATTCCACAGATACGCAGTATTTT. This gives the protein CASSSGTGDSTDTQYF.

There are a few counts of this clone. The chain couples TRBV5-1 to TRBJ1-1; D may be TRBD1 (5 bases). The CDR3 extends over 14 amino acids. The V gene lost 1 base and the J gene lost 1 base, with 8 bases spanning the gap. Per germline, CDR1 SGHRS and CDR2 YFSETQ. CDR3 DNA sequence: TGCGCCAGCAGCTTGATGGGGCAGAACACTGAAGCTTTCTTT. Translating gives CASSLMGQNTEAFF.

The CDR3 DNA is TGTGCCAGCAGCTTAGTTTCGGGGATCGGAAACACCATATATTTT. Translating gives CASSLVSGIGNTIYF. The V call is TRBV7-9, the J call TRBJ1-3; no definite D call. V lost 1 base and J lost 4, with 11 bases in between. The CDR3 is 15 amino acids. The germline V gene has CDR1 SEHNR and CDR2 FQNEAQ (reference sequence).

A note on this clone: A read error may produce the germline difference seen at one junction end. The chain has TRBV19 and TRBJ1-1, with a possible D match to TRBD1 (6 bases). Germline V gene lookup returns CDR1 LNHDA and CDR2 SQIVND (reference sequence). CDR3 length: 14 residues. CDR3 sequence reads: CASSSLQGHTETFF. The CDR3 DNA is TGTGCCAGTAGTTCACTACAGGGCCACACTGAAACTTTCTTT.

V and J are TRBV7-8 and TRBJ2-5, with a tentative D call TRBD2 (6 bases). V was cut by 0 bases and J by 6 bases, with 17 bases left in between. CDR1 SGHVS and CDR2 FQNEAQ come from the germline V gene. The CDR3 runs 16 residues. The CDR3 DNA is TGTGCCAGCAGCTTAGCGGGGACGGAAGGAGGGCAGACCCAGTACTTC. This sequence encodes CASSLAGTEGGQTQYF. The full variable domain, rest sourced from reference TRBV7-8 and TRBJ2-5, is GAGVSQSPRYKVAKRGQDVALRCDPISGHVSLFWYQQALGQGPEFLTYFQNEAQLDKSGLPSDRFFAERPEGSVSTLKIQRTQQEDSAVYLCASSLAGTEGGQTQYFGPGTRLLVL.

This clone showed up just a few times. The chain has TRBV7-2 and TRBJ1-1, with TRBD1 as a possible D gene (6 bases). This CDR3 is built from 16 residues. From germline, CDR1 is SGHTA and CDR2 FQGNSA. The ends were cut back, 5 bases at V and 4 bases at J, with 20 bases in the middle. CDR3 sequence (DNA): TGTGCCAGCAGCACCCAATACAGGGCTGAGGGCACTGAAGCTTTCTTT. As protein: CASSTQYRAEGTEAFF. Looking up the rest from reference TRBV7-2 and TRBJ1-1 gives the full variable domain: GAGVSQSPSNKVTEKGKDVELRCDPISGHTALYWYRQSLGQGLEFLIYFQGNSAPDKSGLPSDRFSAERTGGSVSTLTIQRTQQEDSAVYLCASSTQYRAEGTEAFFGQGTRLTVV.

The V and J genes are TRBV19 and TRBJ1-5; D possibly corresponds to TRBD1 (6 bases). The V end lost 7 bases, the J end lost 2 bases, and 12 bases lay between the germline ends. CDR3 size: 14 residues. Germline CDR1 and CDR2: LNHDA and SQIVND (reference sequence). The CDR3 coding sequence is TGTGCCAGTACCGGAAGACAGGGCAATCAGCCCCAGCATTTT. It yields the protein CASTGRQGNQPQHF.

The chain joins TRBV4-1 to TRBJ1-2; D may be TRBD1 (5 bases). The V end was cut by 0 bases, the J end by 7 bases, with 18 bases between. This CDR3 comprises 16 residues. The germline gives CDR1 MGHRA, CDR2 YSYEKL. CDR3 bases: TGCGCCAGCAGCCAAGAGCAGGCGGTGAGGGGAGGTGGCTACACCTTC. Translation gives CASSQEQAVRGGGYTF.

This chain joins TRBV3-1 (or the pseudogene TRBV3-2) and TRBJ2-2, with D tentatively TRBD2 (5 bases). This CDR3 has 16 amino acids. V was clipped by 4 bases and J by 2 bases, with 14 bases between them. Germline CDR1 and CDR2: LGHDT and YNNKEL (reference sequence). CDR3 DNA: TGTGCCAGCAGCCCCTTTTCAGCGGCCAACACCGGGGAGCTGTTTTTT. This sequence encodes CASSPFSAANTGELFF.